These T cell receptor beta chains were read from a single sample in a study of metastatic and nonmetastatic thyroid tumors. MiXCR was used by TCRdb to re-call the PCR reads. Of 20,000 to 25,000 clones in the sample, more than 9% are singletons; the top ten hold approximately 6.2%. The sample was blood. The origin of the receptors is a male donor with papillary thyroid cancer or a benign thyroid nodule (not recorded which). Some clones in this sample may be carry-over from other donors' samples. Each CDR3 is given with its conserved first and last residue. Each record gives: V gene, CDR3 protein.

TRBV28,CASSFQGAELGDTQYF
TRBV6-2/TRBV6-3,CASSLGLAQTDTQYF
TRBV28,CASRDGGDYEQYF
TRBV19,CASSIEKDSPYGYTF
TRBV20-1,CSVRGRRRGGSNQPQHF
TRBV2,CASSEKAEVEFF
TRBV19,CASSILGQDTGELFF
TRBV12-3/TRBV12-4,CASSLRTGKAEAFF
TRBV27,CASSPTSDGHEQYF
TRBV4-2,CASGTGTGALVGGYTF
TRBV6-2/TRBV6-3,CASSYVVGGDGYTF
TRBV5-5,CASSLLLVYNEQFF
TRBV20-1,CSARSPGQGNQPQHF
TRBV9,CASSVTGAKEAFF
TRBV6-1,CASSVISYEQYF
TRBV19,CASNTRDTGELFF
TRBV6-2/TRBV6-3,CASSRIDSYGYTF